The clone carrying this TCR beta chain was observed a handful of times. The antigen is undetermined. This sample was included in a study of cytomegalovirus exposure and HLA in healthy donors. The wider study: A previous analysis identified 95 million to 140 million unique TCR beta sequences derived from 180 million or so T cells.

Whole-study findings and limits: One variant, a missense change in DCLRE1C, was linked in a later analysis to TCR beta V- and J-gene trimming.

Germline-derived CDR1 and CDR2 are LNHDA and SQIVND (reference sequence). The trim removed 6 bases at V and 0 bases at J, leaving 10 bases unmatched. The CDR3 has 16 residues. Use of 60 Vbeta and 13 Jbeta primers characterized the PCR. Sequencing used immunoSEQ multiplex PCR; TCRdb keeps in-frame clones, though not all of them. The sample lists around 110,000 clones, around three quarters occurring once. The chain combines TRBV19 with TRBJ2-7; TRBD2 agrees at 8 bases. The sample was PBMCs. The TCR sequence derives from a boy younger than 18 in good health and CMV-seronegative. The CDR3 sequence: CASRARGGANSYEQYF. Written as DNA, the CDR3 is TGTGCCAGTAGGGCTCGGGGGGGGGCCAACTCCTACGAGCAGTACTTC.